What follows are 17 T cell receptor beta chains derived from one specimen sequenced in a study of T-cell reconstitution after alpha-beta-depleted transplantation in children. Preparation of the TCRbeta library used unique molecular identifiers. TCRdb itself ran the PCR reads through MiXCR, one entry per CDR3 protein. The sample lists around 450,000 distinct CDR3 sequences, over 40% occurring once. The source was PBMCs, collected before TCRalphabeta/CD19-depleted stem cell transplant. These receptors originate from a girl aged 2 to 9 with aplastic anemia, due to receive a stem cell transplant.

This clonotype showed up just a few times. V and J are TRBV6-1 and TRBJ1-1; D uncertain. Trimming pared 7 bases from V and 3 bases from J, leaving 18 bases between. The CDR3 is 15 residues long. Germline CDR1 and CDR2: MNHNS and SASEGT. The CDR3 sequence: CASTLKAGPYTEAFF. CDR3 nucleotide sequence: TGTGCCAGCACCCTTAAGGCAGGTCCATACACTGAAGCTTTCTTT.

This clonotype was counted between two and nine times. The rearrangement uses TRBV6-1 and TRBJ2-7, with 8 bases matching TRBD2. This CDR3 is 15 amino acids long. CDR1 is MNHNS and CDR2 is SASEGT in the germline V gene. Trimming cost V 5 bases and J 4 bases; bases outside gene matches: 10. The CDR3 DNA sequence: TGTGCCAGCAGTCCGCGCCCGGGACTAGATTACGAGCAGTACTTC. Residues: CASSPRPGLDYEQYF.

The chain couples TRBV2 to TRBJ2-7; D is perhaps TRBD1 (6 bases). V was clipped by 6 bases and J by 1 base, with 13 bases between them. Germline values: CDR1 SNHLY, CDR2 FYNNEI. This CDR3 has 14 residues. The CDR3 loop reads CASSPDRNSYEQYF. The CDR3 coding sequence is TGTGCCAGCAGCCCTGACAGGAATTCCTACGAGCAGTACTTC.

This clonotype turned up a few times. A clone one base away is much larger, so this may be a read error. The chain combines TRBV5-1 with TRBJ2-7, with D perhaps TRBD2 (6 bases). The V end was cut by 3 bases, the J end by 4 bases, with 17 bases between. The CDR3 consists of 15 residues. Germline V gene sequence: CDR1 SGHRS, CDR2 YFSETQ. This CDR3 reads CASSSEGPPLYEQYF. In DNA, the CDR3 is TGCGCCAGCAGCTCGGAGGGCCCCCCCCTATACGAGCAGTACTTC.

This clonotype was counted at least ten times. The CDR3 DNA reads TGTGCCAGCACCAACAATGAATTTACTGAAGCTTTCTTT. Amino acid sequence: CASTNNEFTEAFF. The chain couples TRBV7-9 to TRBJ1-1, with D uncertain. Germline values: CDR1 SEHNR, CDR2 FQNEAQ (reference sequence). The CDR3 extends over 13 amino acids. Trimming shortened V by 7 bases and J by 5 bases, and 14 bases separated the two germline ends.

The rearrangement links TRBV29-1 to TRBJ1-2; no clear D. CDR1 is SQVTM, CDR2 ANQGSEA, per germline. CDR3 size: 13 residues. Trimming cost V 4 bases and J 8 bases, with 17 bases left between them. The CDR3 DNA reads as TGCAGCGTTGGGGATACCGCTACGGACGGCTACACCTTC. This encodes CSVGDTATDGYTF.

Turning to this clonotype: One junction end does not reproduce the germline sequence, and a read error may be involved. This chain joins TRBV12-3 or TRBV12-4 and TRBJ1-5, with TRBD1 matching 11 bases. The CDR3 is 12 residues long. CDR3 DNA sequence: TGTGCCAGCAGTTCGCCTGGACAGGGGGCGAATTTT. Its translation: CASSSPGQGANF.

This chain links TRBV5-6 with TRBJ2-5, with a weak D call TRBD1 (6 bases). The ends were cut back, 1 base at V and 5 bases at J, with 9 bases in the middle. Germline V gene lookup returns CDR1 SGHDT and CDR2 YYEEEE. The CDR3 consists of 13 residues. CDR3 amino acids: CASSLWGRETQYF. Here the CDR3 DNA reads TGTGCCAGCAGCTTGTGGGGGCGGGAGACCCAGTACTTC. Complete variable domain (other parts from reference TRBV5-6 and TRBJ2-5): DAGVTQSPTHLIKTRGQQVTLRCSPKSGHDTVSWYQQALGQGPQFIFQYYEEEERQRGNFPDRFSGHQFPNYSSELNVNALLLGDSALYLCASSLWGRETQYFGPGTRLLVL.

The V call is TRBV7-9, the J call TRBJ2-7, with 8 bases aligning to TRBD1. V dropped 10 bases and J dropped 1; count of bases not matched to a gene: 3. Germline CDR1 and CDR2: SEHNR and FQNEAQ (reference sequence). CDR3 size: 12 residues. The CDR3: CATTGGSYEQYF. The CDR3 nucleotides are TGTGCCACCACAGGGGGGTCCTACGAGCAGTACTTC.

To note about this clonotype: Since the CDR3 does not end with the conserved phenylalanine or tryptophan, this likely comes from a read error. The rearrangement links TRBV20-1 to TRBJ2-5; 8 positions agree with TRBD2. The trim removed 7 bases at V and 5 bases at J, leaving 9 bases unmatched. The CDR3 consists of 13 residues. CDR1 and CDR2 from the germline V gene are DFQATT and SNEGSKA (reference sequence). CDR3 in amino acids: CSVVSGSGETQYS. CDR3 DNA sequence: TGCAGTGTTGTAAGCGGGAGCGGGGAGACCCAGTACTCC.

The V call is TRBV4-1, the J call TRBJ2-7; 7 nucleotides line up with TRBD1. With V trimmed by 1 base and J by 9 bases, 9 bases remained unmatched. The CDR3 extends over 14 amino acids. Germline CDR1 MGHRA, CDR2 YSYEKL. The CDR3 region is CASSQVGQSFGQYF. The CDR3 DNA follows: TGCGCCAGCAGCCAAGTGGGACAGAGCTTCGGGCAGTACTTC.

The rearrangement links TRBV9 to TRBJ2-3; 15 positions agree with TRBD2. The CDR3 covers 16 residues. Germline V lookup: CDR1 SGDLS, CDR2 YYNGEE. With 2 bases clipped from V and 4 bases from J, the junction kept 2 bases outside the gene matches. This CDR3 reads CASSVGLAGGADTQYF. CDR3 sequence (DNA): TGTGCCAGCAGCGTCGGACTAGCGGGGGGGGCAGATACGCAGTATTTT.

In nucleotides, the CDR3 is TGTGCCAGCATACCTAGGCTAGCGGGAGTTCAAGCCGGGGAGCTGTTTTTT. Protein product: CASIPRLAGVQAGELFF. The rearrangement joins TRBV28 to TRBJ2-2, with 10 bases identical to TRBD2. Germline values: CDR1 MDHEN, CDR2 SYDVKM. This CDR3 has 17 residues. With 7 bases clipped from V and 6 bases from J, the junction kept 14 bases outside the gene matches.

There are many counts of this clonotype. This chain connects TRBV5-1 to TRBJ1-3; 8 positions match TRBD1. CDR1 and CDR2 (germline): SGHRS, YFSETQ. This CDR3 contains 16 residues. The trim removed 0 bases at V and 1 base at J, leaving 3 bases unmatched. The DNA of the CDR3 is TGCGCCAGCAGCTTGGCCACAGGGGGATCTGGAAACACCATATATTTT. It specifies CASSLATGGSGNTIYF. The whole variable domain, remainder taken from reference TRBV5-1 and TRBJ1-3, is KAGVTQTPRYLIKTRGQQVTLSCSPISGHRSVSWYQQTPGQGLQFLFEYFSETQRNKGNFPGRFSGRQFSNSRSEMNVSTLELGDSALYLCASSLATGGSGNTIYFGEGSWLTVV.

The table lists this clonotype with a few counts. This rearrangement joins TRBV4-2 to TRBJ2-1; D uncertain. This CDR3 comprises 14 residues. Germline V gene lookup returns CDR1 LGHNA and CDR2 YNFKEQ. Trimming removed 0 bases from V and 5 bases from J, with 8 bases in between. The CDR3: CASSQDIMDNEQFF. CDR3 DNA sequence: TGTGCCAGCAGCCAAGATATAATGGACAATGAGCAGTTCTTC.

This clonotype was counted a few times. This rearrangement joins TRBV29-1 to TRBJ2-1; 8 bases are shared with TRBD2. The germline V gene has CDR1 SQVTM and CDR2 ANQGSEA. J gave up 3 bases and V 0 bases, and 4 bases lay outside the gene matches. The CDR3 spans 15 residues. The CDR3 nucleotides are TGCAGCGTTGAAGATTCCGGGACTAGCTACAATGAGCAGTTCTTC. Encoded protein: CSVEDSGTSYNEQFF.

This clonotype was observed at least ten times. The CDR3 sequence: CASRVGSRETQYF. CDR3 in DNA: TGCGCCAGCAGGGTCGGGAGTCGGGAGACCCAGTACTTC. The J gene is TRBJ2-5, the V gene TRBV5-1, with D possibly TRBD2 on 6 matching bases. Looked up from germline, CDR1 is SGHRS and CDR2 is YFSETQ. The CDR3 contains 13 residues. V gave up 5 bases and J gave up 5 bases, with 13 bases separating them. The full variable domain, its missing parts supplied by reference TRBV5-1 and TRBJ2-5, is KAGVTQTPRYLIKTRGQQVTLSCSPISGHRSVSWYQQTPGQGLQFLFEYFSETQRNKGNFPGRFSGRQFSNSRSEMNVSTLELGDSALYLCASRVGSRETQYFGPGTRLLVL.